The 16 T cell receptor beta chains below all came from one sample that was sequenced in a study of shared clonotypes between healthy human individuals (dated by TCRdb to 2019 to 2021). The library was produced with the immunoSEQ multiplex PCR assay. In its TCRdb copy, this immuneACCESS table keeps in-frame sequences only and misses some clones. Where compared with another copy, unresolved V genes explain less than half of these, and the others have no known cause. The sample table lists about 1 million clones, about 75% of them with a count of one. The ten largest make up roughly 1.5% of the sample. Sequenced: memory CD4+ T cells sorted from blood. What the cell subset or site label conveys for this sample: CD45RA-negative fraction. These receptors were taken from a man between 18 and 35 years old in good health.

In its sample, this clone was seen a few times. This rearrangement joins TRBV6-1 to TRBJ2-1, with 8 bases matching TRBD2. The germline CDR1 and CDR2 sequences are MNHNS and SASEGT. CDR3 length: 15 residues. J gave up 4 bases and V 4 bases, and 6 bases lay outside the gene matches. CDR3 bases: TGTGCCAGCAGTGGCGCGGGAGGCTCTTACAATGAGCAGTTCTTC. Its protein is CASSGAGGSYNEQFF.

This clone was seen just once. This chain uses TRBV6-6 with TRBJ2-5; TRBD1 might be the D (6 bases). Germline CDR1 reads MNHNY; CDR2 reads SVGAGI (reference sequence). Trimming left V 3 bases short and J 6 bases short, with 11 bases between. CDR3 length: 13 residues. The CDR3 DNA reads TGTGCCAGCAGTTATTTGGGGGCTCAGACCCAGTACTTC. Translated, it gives CASSYLGAQTQYF.

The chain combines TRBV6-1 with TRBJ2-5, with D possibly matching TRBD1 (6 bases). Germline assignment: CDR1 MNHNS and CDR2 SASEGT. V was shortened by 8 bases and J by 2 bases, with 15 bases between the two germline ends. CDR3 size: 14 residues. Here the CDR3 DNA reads TGTGCCAGCTCAAATGGCAGGGGTCAAGAGACCCAGTACTTC. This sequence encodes CASSNGRGQETQYF.

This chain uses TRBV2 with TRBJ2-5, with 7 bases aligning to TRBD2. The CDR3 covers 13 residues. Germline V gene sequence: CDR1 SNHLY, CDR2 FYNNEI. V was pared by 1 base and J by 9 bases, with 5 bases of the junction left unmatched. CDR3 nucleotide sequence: TGTGCCAGCAGTGAAGAGTTCCGGGGGGCCCAGTACTTC. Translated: CASSEEFRGAQYF.

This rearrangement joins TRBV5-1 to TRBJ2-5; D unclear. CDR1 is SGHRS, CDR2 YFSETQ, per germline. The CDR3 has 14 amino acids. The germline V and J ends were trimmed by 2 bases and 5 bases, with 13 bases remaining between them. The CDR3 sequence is CASSFTQAVETQYF. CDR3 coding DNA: TGCGCCAGCAGCTTCACCCAGGCGGTGGAGACCCAGTACTTC.

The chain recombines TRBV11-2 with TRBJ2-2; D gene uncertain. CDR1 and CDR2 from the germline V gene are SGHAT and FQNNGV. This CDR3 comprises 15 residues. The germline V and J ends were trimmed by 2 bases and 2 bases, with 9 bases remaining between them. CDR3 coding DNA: TGTGCCAGCAGCTTAAACTTTGCAAACACCGGGGAGCTGTTTTTT. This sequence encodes CASSLNFANTGELFF.

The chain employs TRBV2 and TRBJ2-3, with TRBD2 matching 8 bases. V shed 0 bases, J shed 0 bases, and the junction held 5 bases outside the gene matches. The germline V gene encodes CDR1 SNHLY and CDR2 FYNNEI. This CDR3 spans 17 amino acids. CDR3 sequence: CASSEAGLAKSTDTQYF. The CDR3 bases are TGTGCCAGCAGTGAAGCCGGACTAGCCAAGAGCACAGATACGCAGTATTTT. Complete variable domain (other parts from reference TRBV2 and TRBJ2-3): EPEVTQTPSHQVTQMGQEVILRCVPISNHLYFYWYRQILGQKVEFLVSFYNNEISEKSEIFDDQFSVERPDGSNFTLKIRSTKLEDSAMYFCASSEAGLAKSTDTQYFGPGTRLTVL.

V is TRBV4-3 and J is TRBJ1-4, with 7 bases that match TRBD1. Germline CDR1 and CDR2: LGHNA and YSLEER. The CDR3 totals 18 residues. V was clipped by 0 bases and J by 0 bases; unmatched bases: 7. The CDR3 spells CASSQETGIPPTNEKLFF. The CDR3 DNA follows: TGCGCCAGCAGCCAAGAGACAGGGATTCCCCCAACTAATGAAAAACTGTTTTTT.

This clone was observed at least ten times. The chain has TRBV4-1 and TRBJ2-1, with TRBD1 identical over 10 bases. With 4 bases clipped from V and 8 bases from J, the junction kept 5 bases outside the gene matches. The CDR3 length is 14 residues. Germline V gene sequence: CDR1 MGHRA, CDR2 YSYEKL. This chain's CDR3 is CASSRGTGVDEQFF. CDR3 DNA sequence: TGCGCCAGCAGCCGCGGGACAGGGGTCGATGAGCAGTTCTTC.

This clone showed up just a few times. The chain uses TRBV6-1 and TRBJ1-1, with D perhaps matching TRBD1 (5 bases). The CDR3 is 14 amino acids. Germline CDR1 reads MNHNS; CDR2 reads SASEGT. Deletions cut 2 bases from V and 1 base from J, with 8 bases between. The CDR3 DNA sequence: TGTGCCAGCAGTGAAAATGGACAGAACACTGAAGCTTTCTTT. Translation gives CASSENGQNTEAFF.

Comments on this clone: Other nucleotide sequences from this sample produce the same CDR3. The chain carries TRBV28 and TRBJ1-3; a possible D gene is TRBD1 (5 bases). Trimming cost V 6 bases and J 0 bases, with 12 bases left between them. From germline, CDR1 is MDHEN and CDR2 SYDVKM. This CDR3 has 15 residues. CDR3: CASSLGRASGNTIYF. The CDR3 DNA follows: TGTGCCAGCAGCCTTGGCAGGGCCTCTGGAAACACCATATATTTT.

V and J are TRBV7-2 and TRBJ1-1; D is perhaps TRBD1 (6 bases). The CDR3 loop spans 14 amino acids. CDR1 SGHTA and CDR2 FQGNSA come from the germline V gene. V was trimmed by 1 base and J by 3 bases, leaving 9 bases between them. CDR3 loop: CASSLVGADTEAFF. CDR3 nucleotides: TGTGCCAGCAGCTTAGTGGGGGCGGACACTGAAGCTTTCTTT.

The CDR3 reads CAWSVRPGGGSPLHF. CDR3 bases: TGTGCCTGGAGTGTACGTCCCGGCGGCGGTTCACCCCTCCACTTT. The chain recombines TRBV30 with TRBJ1-6; D is undetermined. V lost 0 bases and J lost 9, with 15 bases in between. CDR3 length: 15 amino acids. CDR1 and CDR2 (germline): GTSNPN, SVGIG (reference sequence).

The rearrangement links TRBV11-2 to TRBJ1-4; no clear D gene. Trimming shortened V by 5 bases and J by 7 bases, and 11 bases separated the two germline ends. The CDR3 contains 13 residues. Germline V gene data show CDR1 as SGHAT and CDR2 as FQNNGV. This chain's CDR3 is CASSKREGEKLFF. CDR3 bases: TGTGCCAGCAGCAAAAGGGAGGGTGAAAAACTGTTTTTT.

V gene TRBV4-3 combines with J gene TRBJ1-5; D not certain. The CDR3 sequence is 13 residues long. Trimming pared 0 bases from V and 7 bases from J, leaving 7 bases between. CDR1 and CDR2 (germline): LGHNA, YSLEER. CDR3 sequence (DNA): TGCGCCAGCAGCCAAGATCAGTGGCAGCCCCAGCATTTT. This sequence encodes CASSQDQWQPQHF.

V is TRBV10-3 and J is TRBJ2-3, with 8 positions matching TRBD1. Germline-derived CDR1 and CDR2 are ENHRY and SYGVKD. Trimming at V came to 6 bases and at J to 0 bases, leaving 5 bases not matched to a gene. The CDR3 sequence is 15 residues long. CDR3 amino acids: CAIRPGGSSTDTQYF. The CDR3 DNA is TGTGCCATCAGGCCAGGGGGCTCGAGCACAGATACGCAGTATTTT.